This record covers a single TCR beta chain. This clone was detected a few times. Its antigen specificity is not known. The record has no base qualities; no much larger clone is one base away. TCR sequencing with the immunoSEQ assay provided the T-cell fraction in tumor and uninvolved lung tissue. The authors' pipeline ran thus. In the survival analysis, patients were divided into a high T-cell fraction group (upper tertile) and a low T-cell fraction group (lower two tertiles), and the two groups were compared using a log-rank test. A signed-rank test was used to check for differences in T-cell fraction between paired tumor and uninvolved lung. The immuneACCESS repertoire file appears here via TCRdb, limited to in-frame rearrangements. These files lack a portion of the clones; in checked studies, under half of the deficit traces to unresolved V genes, and the cause of the others is not known. Clone size and V and J calls were adopted from that table, with D and trimming inferred from the DNA. In this sample the table shows some 13,000 clones, approximately 81% of which occur a single time. Around an eighth of the sample belongs to the ten largest clones.

CDR1 and CDR2, looked up from the germline V gene, are SGDLS and YYNGEE. Its CDR3 holds 15 amino acids, cysteine through phenylalanine. Just CDR3 DNA is preserved here, 45 bases in frame from base 1. Trimming removed 4 bases from V and 6 bases from J; the gene matches leave 4 bases unexplained. Enrollment in ICON was initiated in 2016, and the last patient was enrolled in late 2018. From a subcohort of some 80 patients, fresh tumor and matched uninvolved tissue were collected for in-depth immune analyses, including TCR sequencing. DNA for TCR sequencing was isolated from bulk tissue, and no cell sorting was done. The data derive from a study of tumor-infiltrating lymphocytes in localized non-small cell lung cancer (dated by TCRdb to about 2021). Some background on the complete study: The cohort covered several histologies, both smokers and never-smokers, and patients whose samples were collected after neoadjuvant chemotherapy. The overall ICON cohort comprised 160 or so surgical patients with localized non-small cell lung cancer whose tumors were resected. A total of fewer than 60 patients were included in the paired tumor versus uninvolved lung comparison of immunoSEQ T-cell fraction. Alongside flow cytometry, multiplex immunofluorescence, RNA-seq, exome sequencing and proteomics, TCR sequencing was applied to the same patients as one of several integrated assays. Resected tumor tissue and uninvolved lung tissue described as non-adjacent to the tumor were contributed by each patient, with both tissues obtained from the same patient.

On the study overall, not on this receptor specifically: Because assay coverage varied across patients depending on available tissue quantity, TCR sequencing was performed for only a subset of the cohort. Because different pieces of the same tissue were used for different assays, technical variation could not be separated from intratumor heterogeneity. TCRbeta sequencing supported higher T cell infiltration in tumors than in uninvolved lung tissue, consistent with immunofluorescence CD3 counts. TCR-derived T-cell fraction did not differ between the flow cytometry-defined immunotypes IM1 (good prognosis) and IM2 (poor prognosis).

The chain joins TRBV9 to TRBJ2-1; 13 of the junction bases match TRBD2. This TCR was recovered from a human donor with non-small cell lung cancer. Sequences were obtained from uninvolved lung tissue not adjacent to the tumor. The CDR3: CASSPRLAGGNEQFF. The DNA reads as follows: TGTGCCAGCAGCCCCCGACTAGCGGGAGGCAATGAGCAGTTCTTC.